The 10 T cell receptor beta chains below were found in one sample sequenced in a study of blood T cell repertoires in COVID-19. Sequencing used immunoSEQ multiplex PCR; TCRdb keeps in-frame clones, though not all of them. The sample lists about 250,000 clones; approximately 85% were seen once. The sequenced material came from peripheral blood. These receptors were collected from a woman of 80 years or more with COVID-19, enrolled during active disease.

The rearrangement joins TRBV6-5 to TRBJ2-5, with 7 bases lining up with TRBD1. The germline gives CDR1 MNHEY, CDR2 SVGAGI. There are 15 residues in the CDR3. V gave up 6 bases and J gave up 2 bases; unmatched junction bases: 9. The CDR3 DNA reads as TGTGCCAGCAGCGCCACAGGGGTCCAACAAGAGACCCAGTACTTC. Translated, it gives CASSATGVQQETQYF.

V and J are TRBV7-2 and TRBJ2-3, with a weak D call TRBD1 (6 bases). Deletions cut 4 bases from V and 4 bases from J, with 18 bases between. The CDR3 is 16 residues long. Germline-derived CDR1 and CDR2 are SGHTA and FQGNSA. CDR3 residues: CASSSSKGVRPDTQYF. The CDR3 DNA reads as TGTGCCAGCAGCTCCTCGAAGGGGGTACGCCCAGATACGCAGTATTTT.

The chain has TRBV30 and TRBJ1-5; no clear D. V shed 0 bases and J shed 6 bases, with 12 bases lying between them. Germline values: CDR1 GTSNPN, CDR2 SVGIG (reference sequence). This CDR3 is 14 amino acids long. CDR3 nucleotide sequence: TGTGCCTGGAGTGTATTAACAAATGGTCAGCCCCAGCATTTT. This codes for CAWSVLTNGQPQHF.

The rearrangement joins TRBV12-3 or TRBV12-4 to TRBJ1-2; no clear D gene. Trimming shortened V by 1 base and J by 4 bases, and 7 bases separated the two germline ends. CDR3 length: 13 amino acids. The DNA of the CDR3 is TGTGCCAGCAGTTTAGAGCCGTCCTATGGCTACACCTTC. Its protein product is CASSLEPSYGYTF.

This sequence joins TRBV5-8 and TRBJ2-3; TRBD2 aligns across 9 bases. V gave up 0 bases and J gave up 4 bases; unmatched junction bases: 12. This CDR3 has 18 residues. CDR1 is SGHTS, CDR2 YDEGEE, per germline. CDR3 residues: CASSLGPPGGGASDTQYF. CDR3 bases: TGTGCCAGCAGCTTGGGGCCCCCTGGCGGGGGGGCCTCAGATACGCAGTATTTT. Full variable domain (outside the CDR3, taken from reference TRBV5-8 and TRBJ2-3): EAGVTQSPTHLIKTRGQQATLRCSPISGHTSVYWYQQALGLGLQFLLWYDEGEERNRGNFPPRFSGRQFPNYSSELNVNALELEDSALYLCASSLGPPGGGASDTQYFGPGTRLTVL.

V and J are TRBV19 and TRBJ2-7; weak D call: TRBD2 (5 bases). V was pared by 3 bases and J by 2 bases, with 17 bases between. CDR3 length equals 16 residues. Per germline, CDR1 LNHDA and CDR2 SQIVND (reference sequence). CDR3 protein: CASSIRSGSLTYEQYF. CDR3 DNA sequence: TGTGCCAGTAGTATTAGGAGCGGCAGCCTAACCTACGAGCAGTACTTC.

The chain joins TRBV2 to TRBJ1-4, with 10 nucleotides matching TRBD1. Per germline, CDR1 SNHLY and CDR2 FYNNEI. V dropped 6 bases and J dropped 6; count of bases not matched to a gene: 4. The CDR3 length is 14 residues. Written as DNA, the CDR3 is TGTGCCAGCAGACGACAGGGGGCAGATGAAAAACTGTTTTTT. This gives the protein CASRRQGADEKLFF.

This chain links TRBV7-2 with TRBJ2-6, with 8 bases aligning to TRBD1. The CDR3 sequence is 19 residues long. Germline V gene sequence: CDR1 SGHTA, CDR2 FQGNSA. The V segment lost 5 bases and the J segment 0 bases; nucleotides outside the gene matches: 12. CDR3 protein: CASSLSPGQAASGANVLTF. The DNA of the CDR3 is TGTGCCAGCAGCCTCTCTCCGGGACAGGCGGCCTCTGGGGCCAACGTCCTGACTTTC.

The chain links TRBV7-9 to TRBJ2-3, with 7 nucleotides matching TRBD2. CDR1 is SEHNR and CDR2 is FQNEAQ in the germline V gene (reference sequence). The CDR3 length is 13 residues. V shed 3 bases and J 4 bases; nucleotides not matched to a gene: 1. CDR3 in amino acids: CASSFAGADTQYF. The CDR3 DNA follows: TGTGCCAGCAGCTTTGCGGGGGCAGATACGCAGTATTTT. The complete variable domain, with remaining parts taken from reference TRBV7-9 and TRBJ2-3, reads DTGVSQNPRHKITKRGQNVTFRCDPISEHNRLYWYRQTLGQGPEFLTYFQNEAQLEKSRLLSDRFSAERPKGSFSTLEIQRTEQGDSAMYLCASSFAGADTQYFGPGTRLTVL.

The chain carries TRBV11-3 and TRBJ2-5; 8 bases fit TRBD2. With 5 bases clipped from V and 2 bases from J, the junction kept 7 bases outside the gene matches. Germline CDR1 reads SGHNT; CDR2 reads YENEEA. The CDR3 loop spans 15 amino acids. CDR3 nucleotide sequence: TGTGCCAGCAGCCACGGGGTAGCGGGACAAGAGACCCAGTACTTC. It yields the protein CASSHGVAGQETQYF.